This T cell receptor (beta chain) was sequenced for a study of cytomegalovirus exposure and HLA in healthy donors. Germline CDR1 reads SGDLS; CDR2 reads YYNGEE. The CDR3 has 13 amino acids. J gave up 3 bases and V 7 bases, and 6 bases lay outside the gene matches. PCR involved 60 Vbeta and 13 Jbeta primers. Produced via immunoSEQ multiplex PCR; TCRdb's table is partial and in-frame only. This sample has about 160,000 clones; 70% to 80% occur once, and the top ten carry approximately 3.7%. The receptor comes from a man aged 25 to 40 in good health and CMV-seropositive. This chain connects TRBV9 to TRBJ2-5, with 7 bases identical to TRBD1. Sequenced input: PBMCs. Written as DNA, the CDR3 is TGTGCCAGCGGATCTACAGGGGAAGAGACCCAGTACTTC. Its protein product is CASGSTGEETQYF.